This T cell receptor beta chain was sequenced in a study of CD8 T cells in ankylosing spondylitis. In this sample, this clonotype turned up many times. TCRdb fed the 5' RACE reads into MiXCR, producing one record per CDR3 protein. The table has a few hundred thousand distinct CDR3 sequences, roughly 12% seen once. The J segment lost 2 bases and the V segment lost 4 bases, leaving 3 bases of the junction unmatched. This CDR3 spans 15 amino acids. Germline CDR1 is DFQATT and CDR2 is SNEGSKA (reference sequence). Sequences were obtained from blood, either unsorted or a sorted T cell fraction (not recorded which). The chain links TRBV20-1 to TRBJ2-3; TRBD2 agrees at 13 bases. The TCR originated in a female donor with ankylosing spondylitis or in good health (not recorded which). The CDR3 here is CSAKGLAGTTDTQYF. In DNA form, the CDR3 reads TGCAGTGCTAAGGGACTAGCGGGGACCACAGATACGCAGTATTTT.